The 17 T cell receptor beta chains given below trace back to one sample, sequenced in a study of control samples from healthy donors and cancer patients. Assay: immunoSEQ multiplex PCR; the TCRdb copy retains only in-frame clones and omits some. This repertoire shows approximately 120,000 clones, roughly 90% found once; its top ten account for roughly a sixth. Source material: blood. These receptors all come from a woman in her forties or fifties in good health.

Only one count was recorded for this clone. The J gene is TRBJ1-1, the V gene TRBV5-1; weak D call: TRBD1 (5 bases). V was shortened by 5 bases and J by 0 bases, with 20 bases between the two germline ends. CDR3 length: 17 amino acids. Germline CDR1 and CDR2: SGHRS and YFSETQ. The DNA of the CDR3 is TGCGCCAGCAGTCGCCAGGCGGGGGGACCCATGAACACTGAAGCTTTCTTT. Its protein is CASSRQAGGPMNTEAFF.

This clone appeared once. V usage is TRBV4-1 and J usage is TRBJ2-3; 8 positions match TRBD2. Germline V gene lookup returns CDR1 MGHRA and CDR2 YSYEKL. The V and J ends lost 8 bases and 5 bases, in that order; junction bases with no gene match: 6. The CDR3 runs 13 residues. DNA of the CDR3: TGCGCCAGCGGGCGGGGGGCAGAAGATACGCAGTATTTT. Translation gives CASGRGAEDTQYF.

The chain joins TRBV27 to TRBJ2-2, with 8 nucleotides matching TRBD1. CDR3 length equals 16 residues. Germline V gene data show CDR1 as MNHEY and CDR2 as SMNVEV (reference sequence). V was pared by 7 bases and J by 1 base, with 8 bases of the junction left unmatched. The CDR3 nucleotides read TGTGCCAGCACCTGGACAGGGAGAAAGAACACCGGGGAGCTGTTTTTT. This codes for CASTWTGRKNTGELFF.

The V gene is TRBV5-5, the J gene TRBJ2-7; TRBD1 matches 9 bases. V dropped 5 bases and J dropped 1; count of bases not matched to a gene: 7. This CDR3 region has 15 residues. From germline, CDR1 is SGHKS and CDR2 YYEKEE (reference sequence). This chain's CDR3 is CASRRAGTGSYEQYV. The CDR3 nucleotides are TGTGCCAGCAGGAGGGCGGGGACAGGGTCCTACGAGCAGTACGTC.

The chain carries TRBV9 and TRBJ2-7, with no clear D. V lost 1 base to trimming and J lost 0 bases, with 11 bases between them. Germline values: CDR1 SGDLS, CDR2 YYNGEE. The CDR3 is 15 residues long. CDR3 in amino acids: CASSVSGATSYEQYF. In DNA form, the CDR3 reads TGTGCCAGCAGCGTATCCGGAGCCACCTCCTACGAGCAGTACTTC. Full variable domain (remainder filled in from reference TRBV9 and TRBJ2-7): DSGVTQTPKHLITATGQRVTLRCSPRSGDLSVYWYQQSLDQGLQFLIQYYNGEERAKGNILERFSAQQFPDLHSELNLSSLELGDSALYFCASSVSGATSYEQYFGPGTRLTVT.

The rearrangement uses TRBV18 and TRBJ1-1; no clear D. Between the trimmed V and J ends, which lost 1 base and 0 bases, there was a span of 3 bases. The CDR3 covers 13 residues. Per germline, CDR1 KGHSH and CDR2 LQKENI. The CDR3 sequence: CASSPLMNTEAFF. Here the CDR3 DNA reads TGTGCCAGCTCACCACTAATGAACACTGAAGCTTTCTTT. The variable domain in full, with the rest retrieved from reference TRBV18 and TRBJ1-1, is NAGVMQNPRHLVRRRGQEARLRCSPMKGHSHVYWYRQLPEEGLKFMVYLQKENIIDESGMPKERFSAEFPKEGPSILRIQQVVRGDSAAYFCASSPLMNTEAFFGQGTRLTVV.

This clone was seen a handful of times. This rearrangement joins TRBV6-2 or TRBV6-3 to TRBJ2-1, with D maybe TRBD2 (6 bases). This CDR3 is 17 amino acids long. Germline loops: CDR1 MNHEY, CDR2 SVGEGT. V lost 0 bases and J lost 4, with 16 bases in between. Here the CDR3 reads CASSYSPGTGIYNEQFF. CDR3 DNA: TGTGCCAGCAGTTACTCCCCCGGGACTGGGATTTACAATGAGCAGTTCTTC.

This clone was seen a few times. J is TRBJ2-3 and V is TRBV3-1 (or the pseudogene TRBV3-2); D gene ambiguous. Germline assignment: CDR1 LGHDT and CDR2 YNNKEL (reference sequence). The CDR3 loop spans 16 amino acids. The germline V and J ends were trimmed by 0 bases and 6 bases, with 16 bases remaining between them. The CDR3 nucleotides read TGTGCCAGCAGCCAAGAACGCAGGTTTAAGGTGGATACGCAGTATTTT. It encodes CASSQERRFKVDTQYF.

The rearrangement joins TRBV19 to TRBJ1-4; D is unresolved. With 3 bases removed from V and 0 bases from J, the gap between germline ends came to 5 bases. This CDR3 contains 14 residues. Germline V lookup: CDR1 LNHDA, CDR2 SQIVND (reference sequence). CDR3 sequence reads: CASSITATNEKLFF. The CDR3, as DNA: TGTGCCAGTAGTATTACTGCAACTAATGAAAAACTGTTTTTT.

The chain carries TRBV19 and TRBJ2-3; D uncertain. The germline V and J ends were trimmed by 3 bases and 2 bases, with 9 bases remaining between them. This CDR3 contains 14 residues. CDR1 is LNHDA, CDR2 SQIVND, per germline (reference sequence). The CDR3 nucleotides read TGTGCCAGTAGTATTACGAGCTCCACAGATACGCAGTATTTT. Translated, it gives CASSITSSTDTQYF.

The J gene is TRBJ2-3, the V gene TRBV24-1; D is perhaps TRBD2 (6 bases). The CDR3 is 12 amino acids. Germline CDR1 reads KGHDR; CDR2 reads SFDVKD. V was shortened by 9 bases and J by 7 bases, with 13 bases between the two germline ends. The CDR3 sequence: CATRESENTQYF. CDR3 sequence (DNA): TGTGCCACCCGGGAGAGTGAGAATACGCAGTATTTT.

V usage is TRBV7-2 and J usage is TRBJ2-1, with a possible D match to TRBD1 (6 bases). V lost 3 bases and J 10 bases, leaving 19 bases between the germline ends. There are 15 residues in the CDR3. CDR1 is SGHTA and CDR2 is FQGNSA in the germline V gene. The DNA of the CDR3 is TGTGCCAGCAGCTTCTTAGGGAGCCCCACAGGGGAGCAGTTCTTC. Translation gives CASSFLGSPTGEQFF.

This chain uses TRBV19 with TRBJ2-4; a possible D gene is TRBD1 (5 bases). V lost 6 bases to trimming and J lost 7 bases, with 10 bases between them. The CDR3 sequence is 12 residues long. Germline values: CDR1 LNHDA, CDR2 SQIVND (reference sequence). CDR3 amino acids: CASSTSGNIQYF. In DNA, the CDR3 is TGTGCCAGTAGCACCTCAGGGAACATTCAGTACTTC.

V is TRBV6-6 and J is TRBJ1-5; 7 nucleotides line up with TRBD1. The germline V gene has CDR1 MNHNY and CDR2 SVGAGI (reference sequence). The CDR3 contains 15 residues. V trimming: 4 bases; J trimming: 7 bases; junction bases outside the gene matches: 10. CDR3 nucleotides: TGTGCCAGCAGTTTTACAGGGGTAGTCAGCCAGCCCCAGCATTTT. Protein product: CASSFTGVVSQPQHF.

This clone was counted a few times. The rearrangement uses TRBV6-2 or TRBV6-3 and TRBJ1-1; weak D call: TRBD1 (5 bases). Germline lookup yields CDR1 MNHEY and CDR2 SVGEGT. V was shortened by 0 bases and J by 0 bases, with 17 bases between the two germline ends. This CDR3 region has 18 residues. This CDR3 reads CASSYSPPNGGMNTEAFF. DNA for the CDR3: TGTGCCAGCAGTTACTCCCCGCCTAACGGGGGGATGAACACTGAAGCTTTCTTT.

The V call is TRBV10-3, the J call TRBJ1-5; a possible D gene is TRBD1 (5 bases). The V end lost 3 bases, the J end lost 3 bases, and 12 bases lay between the germline ends. Germline CDR1 is ENHRY and CDR2 is SYGVKD. This CDR3 comprises 15 residues. The chain's CDR3 is CAISDVGVTNQPQHF. The CDR3, as DNA: TGTGCCATCAGTGATGTAGGGGTCACCAATCAGCCCCAGCATTTT.

Turning to this clone: The germline gene is not matched at one end of the junction; a read error may be the cause. The rearrangement links TRBV10-3 to TRBJ2-1, with TRBD1 identical over 7 bases. CDR3 length: 14 amino acids. CDR1 and CDR2 (germline): ENHRY, SYGVKD. CDR3 loop: CAIGEDRLYNEQFF. Here the CDR3 DNA reads TGTGCCATCGGTGAGGACAGGCTCTACAATGAGCAGTTCTTC.